The 31 T cell receptor beta chains below come from one sample, sequenced in a study of blood T cell repertoires in COVID-19 (TCRdb year 2020). Library creation used the immunoSEQ multiplex PCR assay. TCRdb took over this immuneACCESS table, retaining in-frame rearrangements with V and J assigned. Such tables are incomplete; in checked studies, under half of the missing clones stem from an unresolved V gene, and the remainder is unexplained. This sample holds about 220,000 clones; roughly 80% were observed only once. Jointly, the top ten make up approximately 5.2% of the sample. The sample was peripheral blood. The receptor source for this set is a woman in her 70s with COVID-19, enrolled during active disease.

The chain links TRBV18 to TRBJ2-5; 8 bases map to TRBD2. Looked up from germline, CDR1 is KGHSH and CDR2 is LQKENI. The CDR3 extends over 15 amino acids. With V trimmed by 6 bases and J by 7 bases, 13 bases remained unmatched. The DNA of the CDR3 is TGTGCCAGCTCGCAGTATAGCGGGGACCCAGGGACCCAGTACTTC. Translated, it gives CASSQYSGDPGTQYF.

This clone appeared a single time. The chain is built from TRBV25-1 and TRBJ2-2, with TRBD1 as a possible D gene (6 bases). V was clipped by 3 bases and J by 4 bases, with 12 bases between them. This CDR3 is built from 15 residues. Germline-derived CDR1 and CDR2 are MGHDK and SYGVNS. The CDR3 bases are TGTGCCAGCAGTGATGGGACATTTATCACCGGGGAGCTGTTTTTT. Its translation: CASSDGTFITGELFF.

V and J are TRBV7-6 and TRBJ2-1, with TRBD2 matching 7 bases. The germline CDR1 and CDR2 sequences are SGHVS and FNYEAQ. The CDR3 extends over 18 amino acids. J gave up 5 bases and V 4 bases, and 17 bases lay outside the gene matches. The CDR3 coding sequence is TGTGCCAGCAGCTCCAGAGCCTCGGGAGGATTTGGAAACAATGAGCAGTTCTTC. Its translation: CASSSRASGGFGNNEQFF. Supplemented by reference TRBV7-6 and TRBJ2-1, the full variable domain reads GAGVSQSPRYKVTKRGQDVALRCDPISGHVSLYWYRQALGQGPEFLTYFNYEAQQDKSGLPNDRFSAERPEGSISTLTIQRTEQRDSAMYRCASSSRASGGFGNNEQFFGPGTRLTVL.

This clone has only one observation. The chain recombines TRBV2 with TRBJ1-4; 7 nucleotides line up with TRBD1. The germline CDR1 and CDR2 sequences are SNHLY and FYNNEI. V shed 7 bases and J 3 bases; nucleotides not matched to a gene: 5. The CDR3 is 14 residues long. CDR3 amino acids: CASKGAPANEKLFF. CDR3 bases: TGTGCCAGCAAGGGGGCCCCCGCTAATGAAAAACTGTTTTTT.

J is TRBJ1-1 and V is TRBV7-9, with a possible D match to TRBD1 (5 bases). The CDR3 sequence is 12 residues long. V was trimmed by 5 bases and J by 3 bases, leaving 7 bases between them. In germline, CDR1 is SEHNR, CDR2 FQNEAQ (reference sequence). CDR3 DNA: TGTGCCAGCAGCAAGGGGTACACTGAAGCTTTCTTT. Translating it yields CASSKGYTEAFF. The full variable domain, its missing parts supplied by reference TRBV7-9 and TRBJ1-1, is DTGVSQNPRHKITKRGQNVTFRCDPISEHNRLYWYRQTLGQGPEFLTYFQNEAQLEKSRLLSDRFSAERPKGSFSTLEIQRTEQGDSAMYLCASSKGYTEAFFGQGTRLTVV.

This clone has a single count. J is TRBJ1-4 and V is TRBV2; D is possibly TRBD1 (6 bases). The CDR3 totals 14 residues. Trimming stripped 3 bases from V and 5 bases from J, with 10 bases between. In germline, CDR1 is SNHLY, CDR2 FYNNEI. CDR3 region: CASSERQGNEKLFF. The DNA of the CDR3 is TGTGCCAGCAGTGAGCGGCAGGGGAATGAAAAACTGTTTTTT.

The rearrangement joins TRBV28 to TRBJ1-2, with a possible D match to TRBD1 (6 bases). The germline V gene has CDR1 MDHEN and CDR2 SYDVKM. V was trimmed by 3 bases and J by 3 bases, leaving 17 bases between them. This CDR3 comprises 16 residues. The CDR3 nucleotides are TGTGCCAGCAGTTTGGGGAGGGGGACATCATACTATGGCTACACCTTC. Its translation is CASSLGRGTSYYGYTF.

The chain carries TRBV30 and TRBJ2-5; D possibly corresponds to TRBD2 (6 bases). V was shortened by 0 bases and J by 0 bases, with 11 bases between the two germline ends. The germline gives CDR1 GTSNPN, CDR2 SVGIG (reference sequence). This CDR3 spans 15 amino acids. The CDR3 DNA sequence: TGTGCCTGGAGTGTAGGACGGACTAACCAAGAGACCCAGTACTTC. This encodes CAWSVGRTNQETQYF.

The chain couples TRBV7-9 to TRBJ2-1, with D uncertain. The CDR3 length is 10 residues. Germline V lookup: CDR1 SEHNR, CDR2 FQNEAQ (reference sequence). The ends were cut back, 5 bases at V and 7 bases at J, with 3 bases in the middle. CDR3 region: CASSPNEQFF. As DNA, the CDR3 is TGTGCCAGCAGCCCTAATGAGCAGTTCTTC. Filled out from reference TRBV7-9 and TRBJ2-1, the complete variable domain reads DTGVSQNPRHKITKRGQNVTFRCDPISEHNRLYWYRQTLGQGPEFLTYFQNEAQLEKSRLLSDRFSAERPKGSFSTLEIQRTEQGDSAMYLCASSPNEQFFGPGTRLTVL.

This clone was seen once. The chain has TRBV5-4 and TRBJ2-3, with 11 bases fitting TRBD2. Germline V CDR1 and CDR2: SGHNT, YYREEE (reference sequence). The CDR3 loop spans 15 amino acids. The V gene end was trimmed by 3 bases and the J gene end by 8 bases; junction bases not matched to a gene: 8. For the CDR3, the DNA is TGTGCCAGCAGCTCCCGGGTAGCGGGGGGGGGTACGCAGTATTTT. Translation gives CASSSRVAGGGTQYF.

This chain joins TRBV5-8 and TRBJ1-1; D is ambiguous. The CDR3 sequence is 11 residues long. Between the trimmed V and J ends, which lost 2 bases and 11 bases, there was a span of 10 bases. Per germline, CDR1 SGHTS and CDR2 YDEGEE. CDR3 amino acids: CASSFDIEAFF. The CDR3 region has the DNA TGTGCCAGCAGCTTCGACATCGAGGCTTTCTTT. The complete variable domain, with remaining parts taken from reference TRBV5-8 and TRBJ1-1, reads EAGVTQSPTHLIKTRGQQATLRCSPISGHTSVYWYQQALGLGLQFLLWYDEGEERNRGNFPPRFSGRQFPNYSSELNVNALELEDSALYLCASSFDIEAFFGQGTRLTVV.

Only one count was recorded for this clone. V gene TRBV28 combines with J gene TRBJ2-7; 10 bases line up with TRBD2. CDR1 MDHEN and CDR2 SYDVKM come from the germline V gene. The CDR3 is 15 residues long. V was pared by 5 bases and J by 6 bases, with 10 bases of the junction left unmatched. CDR3 protein: CASSPLAGAASEQYF. CDR3 DNA: TGTGCCAGCAGTCCCCTAGCGGGAGCGGCCAGCGAGCAGTACTTC.

V gene TRBV5-1 combines with J gene TRBJ1-3; D remains ambiguous. The CDR3 is 14 residues long. The germline V gene has CDR1 SGHRS and CDR2 YFSETQ. V dropped 1 base and J dropped 4 bases, with 9 bases sitting between them. The DNA of the CDR3 is TGCGCCAGCAGCTTGACAGCAGGCGGAAACACCATATATTTT. Translation: CASSLTAGGNTIYF.

The rearrangement uses TRBV3-1 (or the pseudogene TRBV3-2) and TRBJ1-5; TRBD1 matches at 11 bases. Germline lookup yields CDR1 LGHDT and CDR2 YNNKEL (reference sequence). The J segment lost 7 bases and the V segment lost 0 bases, leaving 8 bases of the junction unmatched. The CDR3 has 17 residues. The CDR3 DNA reads TGTGCCAGCAGCCAAGACAGGACAGGGGGCTCGCGACAGCCCCAGCATTTT. Amino acid sequence: CASSQDRTGGSRQPQHF.

The chain employs TRBV5-1 and TRBJ2-2; weak D call: TRBD2 (6 bases). V dropped 1 base and J dropped 6 bases, with 13 bases sitting between them. The germline V gene has CDR1 SGHRS and CDR2 YFSETQ. The CDR3 totals 15 residues. DNA for the CDR3: TGCGCCAGCAGCTTGAGCGCTAGCGAGGCCGGGGAGCTGTTTTTT. It codes for CASSLSASEAGELFF.

This chain joins TRBV6-6 and TRBJ1-5; 7 bases line up with TRBD1. Germline V lookup: CDR1 MNHNY, CDR2 SVGAGI (reference sequence). The J segment lost 1 base and the V segment lost 6 bases, leaving 6 bases of the junction unmatched. The length of the CDR3 is 15 residues. CDR3 sequence (DNA): TGTGCCAGCAGAACAGGGGTAGGGAGCAATCAGCCCCAGCATTTT. This sequence encodes CASRTGVGSNQPQHF.

This chain uses TRBV27 with TRBJ2-1, with 11 bases matching TRBD2. The germline CDR1 and CDR2 sequences are MNHEY and SMNVEV (reference sequence). The CDR3 is 16 residues long. Trimming took 5 bases from V and 8 from J; bases not matched to a gene: 11. The CDR3 loop reads CASSRLASGRLHEQFF. In DNA form, the CDR3 reads TGTGCCAGCAGTAGGTTGGCTAGCGGGAGGTTGCATGAGCAGTTCTTC.

This chain uses TRBV7-2 with TRBJ1-5; D call uncertain. V lost 0 bases to trimming and J lost 3 bases, with 12 bases between them. The V gene's germline CDR1 is SGHTA and CDR2 FQGNSA. This CDR3 region has 16 residues. CDR3 bases: TGTGCCAGCAGCTTAGCTTCCGGGTCTACCAATCAGCCCCAGCATTTT. It codes for CASSLASGSTNQPQHF.

The rearrangement joins TRBV5-1 to TRBJ2-1; 9 bases line up with TRBD1. The CDR3 length is 14 residues. The V gene's germline CDR1 is SGHRS and CDR2 YFSETQ. The junction had 12 bases not matched to a gene; V was cut back by 4 bases and J by 13 bases. The CDR3, as DNA: TGCGCCAGCAGCGCCGGGACAGGGCCCCTTCACCAGTTCTTC. It translates to CASSAGTGPLHQFF.

This sequence joins TRBV9 and TRBJ2-3; 11 bases are a match to TRBD2. CDR3 length: 14 amino acids. With 3 bases clipped from V and 4 bases from J, the junction kept 1 base outside the gene matches. Germline assignment: CDR1 SGDLS and CDR2 YYNGEE. The CDR3 DNA is TGTGCCAGCAGCGAGGGACTAGCGGCAGATACGCAGTATTTT. As protein: CASSEGLAADTQYF.

The chain combines TRBV19 with TRBJ2-3; possible D gene TRBD1, 7 bases. Trimming removed 6 bases from V and 5 bases from J, with 21 bases in between. CDR3 length: 16 amino acids. Germline V gene data show CDR1 as LNHDA and CDR2 as SQIVND (reference sequence). The CDR3, as DNA: TGTGCCAGTAGGAGCTCAGGGGGACTTACCTTAGATACGCAGTATTTT. Amino acid sequence: CASRSSGGLTLDTQYF.

In this sample, this clone turned up a few times. The chain uses TRBV21-1 and TRBJ1-4. TRBV21-1 counts as a pseudogene. The CDR3 contains 14 residues. CDR3 protein: CASDTGEGWEKLFF. In DNA, the CDR3 is TGTGCCTCCGACACCGGGGAGGGGTGGGAAAAACTGTTTTTT.

The J gene is TRBJ2-6, the V gene TRBV6-5, with a weak D call TRBD1 (6 bases). V was cut by 5 bases and J by 6 bases, with 11 bases left in between. CDR1 is MNHEY, CDR2 SVGAGI, per germline. The length of the CDR3 is 14 residues. CDR3 nucleotide sequence: TGTGCCAGCAGTCCGACAGGAGCGGCCAACGTCCTGACTTTC. Amino acids: CASSPTGAANVLTF.

There are a few counts of this clone. The identical CDR3 is also encoded by other nucleotide sequences in the sample. This CDR3 reads CASRRQGATEAFF. CDR3 DNA sequence: TGTGCCAGCAGGAGACAGGGGGCTACTGAAGCTTTCTTT. V is TRBV7-9 and J is TRBJ1-1; 10 bases fit TRBD1. V trimming: 6 bases; J trimming: 5 bases; junction bases outside the gene matches: 3. CDR3 size: 13 residues. In germline, CDR1 is SEHNR, CDR2 FQNEAQ (reference sequence).

The J gene is TRBJ2-3, the V gene TRBV19; 8 positions match TRBD1. V gave up 5 bases and J gave up 5 bases; unmatched junction bases: 3. The CDR3 spans 13 residues. In germline, CDR1 is LNHDA, CDR2 SQIVND (reference sequence). Here the CDR3 reads CASSRTGRDTQYF. The CDR3 region has the DNA TGTGCCAGTAGTCGGACAGGGAGAGATACGCAGTATTTT. Filled out from reference TRBV19 and TRBJ2-3, the complete variable domain reads DGGITQSPKYLFRKEGQNVTLSCEQNLNHDAMYWYRQDPGQGLRLIYYSQIVNDFQKGDIAEGYSVSREKKESFPLTVTSAQKNPTAFYLCASSRTGRDTQYFGPGTRLTVL.

V usage is TRBV7-9 and J usage is TRBJ1-5; TRBD1 matches at 8 bases. This CDR3 region has 15 residues. Germline-derived CDR1 and CDR2 are SEHNR and FQNEAQ (reference sequence). With V trimmed by 6 bases and J by 0 bases, 4 bases remained unmatched. The CDR3 here is CASSYGQGSNQPQHF. CDR3 nucleotide sequence: TGTGCCAGCAGTTATGGACAGGGTAGCAATCAGCCCCAGCATTTT.

This chain links TRBV4-3 with TRBJ1-2; D gene unclear. The CDR3 length is 14 residues. The ends were cut back, 1 base at V and 8 bases at J, with 14 bases in the middle. The germline V gene has CDR1 LGHNA and CDR2 YSLEER. CDR3 amino acids: CASSQAGGLKGYTF. CDR3 DNA: TGCGCCAGCAGCCAAGCGGGAGGGTTGAAAGGCTACACCTTC.

This clone has ten or more counts. The chain combines TRBV10-3 with TRBJ1-2; D is unclear. Germline V gene data show CDR1 as ENHRY and CDR2 as SYGVKD. The CDR3 has 16 residues. The V end was cut by 7 bases, the J end by 0 bases, with 18 bases between. The CDR3 loop is CAIKRSGAEPNYGYTF. The DNA for the CDR3 is TGTGCCATCAAGAGGTCCGGCGCAGAGCCTAACTATGGCTACACCTTC.

The chain combines TRBV28 with TRBJ1-5, with TRBD1 identical over 7 bases. From germline, CDR1 is MDHEN and CDR2 SYDVKM. This CDR3 has 16 residues. The V gene end was trimmed by 5 bases and the J gene end by 4 bases; junction bases not matched to a gene: 11. The CDR3 DNA is TGTGCCAGCAGTCGACCGACAGGGTTCCTAAATCAGCCCCAGCATTTT. Translation gives CASSRPTGFLNQPQHF.

The chain recombines TRBV29-1 with TRBJ1-3; D is unclear. Germline assignment: CDR1 SQVTM and CDR2 ANQGSEA. With 4 bases removed from V and 0 bases from J, the gap between germline ends came to 10 bases. The CDR3 is 14 amino acids. The CDR3 here is CSVVTESSGNTIYF. CDR3 nucleotides: TGCAGCGTTGTGACGGAGAGCTCTGGAAACACCATATATTTT.

The gene calls are TRBV5-1 and TRBJ2-3; TRBD2 matches 16 bases. CDR3 length: 16 amino acids. Germline CDR1 and CDR2: SGHRS and YFSETQ. V lost 7 bases to trimming and J lost 4 bases; unmatched junction nucleotides: 6. CDR3 sequence: CASGAGTSGRADTQYF. CDR3 DNA sequence: TGCGCCAGCGGAGCCGGGACTAGCGGGAGGGCAGATACGCAGTATTTT.